The present T cell receptor beta chain was sequenced within a study of OX40 agonist ivuxolimab in advanced cancers. The CDR3 has 16 amino acids. Germline CDR1 SGHNT, CDR2 YYREEE (reference sequence). V gave up 2 bases and J gave up 0 bases, with 13 bases separating them. Concerning this clone: Its matching antigen is unknown.

Assay used: immunoSEQ multiplex PCR; TCRdb lists only in-frame clones, some missing. In the table there are 50,000 to 75,000 clones, about 90% of which are singletons. Study conclusions and caveats: Antigen specificity of clonally expanded peripheral T cells was not established.

This sample comprised CD4+ or CD8+ T cells sorted from blood, obtained in a trial of the OX40 agonist ivuxolimab. The chain joins TRBV5-4 to TRBJ2-3, with a possible D match to TRBD2 (6 bases). The sequence was collected from an adult with an advanced solid tumor such as melanoma, head and neck, liver or kidney cancer. Here the CDR3 DNA reads TGTGCCAGCAGCTTTAACCGGGGGATTAGCACAGATACGCAGTATTTT. Translation: CASSFNRGISTDTQYF.